This T cell receptor (beta chain) appears in the sequencing data of a study of shared clonotypes between healthy human individuals. Notes on the study in general: Only blood samples were collected, and tissue repertoires likely differ. Memory subsets had estimated richness that was generally smaller than that of naive subsets. Of the naive CD4 clonotypes, around 5% were shared across several donors.

The V segment lost 5 bases and the J segment 6 bases; nucleotides outside the gene matches: 11. The length of the CDR3 is 15 residues. The V gene's germline CDR1 is MNHEY and CDR2 SMNVEV (reference sequence). Selected positively for CCR7 and CD45RO-negative, naive CD8 cells excluded terminally differentiated effector memory CD45RA+ cells. Several immunoSEQ 96-well plates shared each subset's DNA, each plate a replicate. Clones were read by immunoSEQ multiplex PCR, and TCRdb kept only the in-frame ones, dropping some. This sample carries some 2,100,000 clones, about 92% of them seen once, and the ten largest clones take 1.5% to 2%. As concerns this clone: Its antigen is unidentified.

Sequenced material: naive CD8+ T cells from PBMCs. V gene TRBV27 combines with J gene TRBJ1-2; 8 nucleotides line up with TRBD1. The source is a man younger than 35 in good health. Some clones in this sample may be carry-over from other donors' samples. CDR3 coding DNA: TGTGCCAGCAGTCCCTATCGGACAGGGACGAATGGCTACACCTTC. This sequence encodes CASSPYRTGTNGYTF.